Below, 21 T cell receptor beta chains from the same sample are listed, as sequenced in a study of cytomegalovirus exposure and HLA in healthy donors. The PCR contained 60 Vbeta and 13 Jbeta primers. Repertoires were generated with immunoSEQ multiplex PCR, while TCRdb's copy carries only in-frame clones and drops some. The table shows 120,000 to 150,000 clones, with around four fifths occurring only once. The source material was PBMCs. These receptors came from a male donor in good health and CMV-seronegative.

CDR3 DNA: TGTGCCAGCAGCGGACTAGCGGGGACCTACAATGAGCAGTTCTTC. This encodes CASSGLAGTYNEQFF. V usage is TRBV9 and J usage is TRBJ2-1, with 11 nucleotides matching TRBD2. J was trimmed by 2 bases and V by 3 bases; bases with no gene match: 1. Germline assignment: CDR1 SGDLS and CDR2 YYNGEE. The CDR3 is made up of 15 amino acids.

This chain links TRBV28 with TRBJ2-7, with D perhaps matching TRBD1 (6 bases). Germline-derived CDR1 and CDR2 are MDHEN and SYDVKM. CDR3 length equals 15 residues. The ends were cut back, 6 bases at V and 0 bases at J, with 15 bases in the middle. CDR3: CASSPDRRFSYEQYF. CDR3 nucleotide sequence: TGTGCCAGCAGCCCGGACAGACGCTTCTCCTACGAGCAGTACTTC.

The genes are TRBV5-4 and TRBJ1-1; 10 bases are a match to TRBD1. The CDR3 loop spans 14 amino acids. With V trimmed by 3 bases and J by 5 bases, 4 bases remained unmatched. CDR1 and CDR2 (germline): SGHNT, YYREEE (reference sequence). The CDR3 protein is CASSSGDRGTEAFF. The CDR3 DNA sequence: TGTGCCAGCAGCTCTGGGGACAGGGGAACTGAAGCTTTCTTT. Variable domain in full (rest from reference TRBV5-4 and TRBJ1-1): ETGVTQSPTHLIKTRGQQVTLRCSSQSGHNTVSWYQQALGQGPQFIFQYYREEENGRGNFPPRFSGLQFPNYSSELNVNALELDDSALYLCASSSGDRGTEAFFGQGTRLTVV.

V gene TRBV5-4 combines with J gene TRBJ2-5, with TRBD1 matching 8 bases. The closer fit of TRBJ2-7 to the DNA end suggests the J call may be wrong. Germline V gene lookup returns CDR1 SGHNT and CDR2 YYREEE (reference sequence). The CDR3 length is 14 residues. CDR3 in DNA: TGTGCCAGCAGGCCGACAGGGGCCCCTCACGAGCAGTACTTC. Amino acids: CASRPTGAPHEQYF.

The rearrangement joins TRBV7-9 to TRBJ2-3; D gene ambiguous. The V gene's germline CDR1 is SEHNR and CDR2 FQNEAQ (reference sequence). V was trimmed by 5 bases and J by 0 bases, leaving 15 bases between them. The CDR3 sequence is 16 residues long. DNA for the CDR3: TGTGCCAGCAGCCCCGGATTAGCCTCTAGCACAGATACGCAGTATTTT. The encoded protein is CASSPGLASSTDTQYF.

J is TRBJ2-1 and V is TRBV9; TRBD2 matches at 15 bases. The CDR3 sequence is 19 residues long. Germline V gives CDR1 SGDLS, CDR2 YYNGEE. The trim removed 3 bases at V and 4 bases at J, leaving 11 bases unmatched. The CDR3: CASSGTGLAGGRRYNEQFF. The CDR3 DNA reads TGTGCCAGCAGCGGTACGGGACTAGCGGGGGGTCGCCGATACAATGAGCAGTTCTTC.

The chain combines TRBV28 with TRBJ2-7; no firm D call. This CDR3 contains 13 residues. Germline CDR1 reads MDHEN; CDR2 reads SYDVKM. V gave up 3 bases and J gave up 0 bases, with 6 bases separating them. In DNA, the CDR3 is TGTGCCAGCAGTTTTGGGCGCTCCTACGAGCAGTACTTC. Its protein is CASSFGRSYEQYF.

This clone was counted a few times. The chain couples TRBV6-4 to TRBJ2-3, with 8 positions matching TRBD2. The ends lost 2 bases at V and 4 bases at J; junction bases unmatched: 5. Per germline, CDR1 MRHNA and CDR2 SNTAGT. The CDR3 covers 15 residues. CDR3 protein: CASSDEAGGPDTQYF. CDR3 DNA sequence: TGTGCCAGCAGTGACGAGGCGGGAGGTCCAGATACGCAGTATTTT.

Of note for this clone: This same CDR3 is encoded by further DNA sequences in the sample. CDR3 nucleotide sequence: TGCGCCAGCAGCTCTAGACTAGCGGGGGGAACCGGGGAGCTGTTTTTT. This codes for CASSSRLAGGTGELFF. The chain links TRBV5-1 to TRBJ2-2, with 13 bases lining up with TRBD2. The CDR3 runs to 16 residues. In germline, CDR1 is SGHRS, CDR2 YFSETQ. V trimming: 3 bases; J trimming: 5 bases; junction bases outside the gene matches: 4.

The chain recombines TRBV1 with TRBJ2-2; the table assigns TRBD2, which was not confirmed against the DNA. TRBV1 is given as a pseudogene. CDR3 length: 18 amino acids. CDR3: CTSSQEAGSSGRSGELFF. CDR3 nucleotides: TGCACCAGCAGCCAAGAAGCAGGGTCGAGCGGGAGGTCCGGGGAGCTGTTTTTT.

The rearrangement links TRBV14 to TRBJ1-6; D ambiguous. CDR1 SGHDN and CDR2 FVKESK come from the germline V gene. Deletions cut 3 bases from V and 6 bases from J, with 12 bases between. The CDR3 sequence is 15 residues long. CDR3 nucleotides: TGTGCCAGCAGCCACGCGGCACTTTCTAATTCACCCCTCCACTTT. As protein: CASSHAALSNSPLHF.

The rearrangement links TRBV9 to TRBJ2-7; D is ambiguous. This CDR3 comprises 15 residues. V dropped 0 bases and J dropped 0 bases, with 10 bases sitting between them. Germline V lookup: CDR1 SGDLS, CDR2 YYNGEE. The CDR3 nucleotides are TGTGCCAGCAGCGTAGGCAGTCTGCCCTCCTACGAGCAGTACTTC. Translation gives CASSVGSLPSYEQYF. The whole variable domain, filled in from reference TRBV9 and TRBJ2-7, reads DSGVTQTPKHLITATGQRVTLRCSPRSGDLSVYWYQQSLDQGLQFLIQYYNGEERAKGNILERFSAQQFPDLHSELNLSSLELGDSALYFCASSVGSLPSYEQYFGPGTRLTVT.

CDR3 in amino acids: CAISESMTGYYGYTF. The CDR3 coding sequence is TGTGCCATCAGTGAGTCGATGACTGGATACTATGGCTACACCTTC. The rearrangement uses TRBV10-3 and TRBJ1-2; D is ambiguous. V was clipped by 0 bases and J by 3 bases, with 11 bases between them. This CDR3 is 15 amino acids long. Per germline, CDR1 ENHRY and CDR2 SYGVKD.

The rearrangement joins TRBV29-1 to TRBJ2-5; 7 positions match TRBD1. This CDR3 has 13 residues. The V and J ends lost 6 bases and 5 bases, in that order; junction bases with no gene match: 9. Germline CDR1 and CDR2: SQVTM and ANQGSEA. The CDR3 reads CSVEQGLGETQYF. The CDR3 DNA sequence: TGCAGCGTAGAACAGGGGCTGGGTGAGACCCAGTACTTC.

The V call is TRBV6-1, the J call TRBJ2-7; weak D call: TRBD1 (6 bases). The germline CDR1 and CDR2 sequences are MNHNS and SASEGT. The V end was cut by 5 bases, the J end by 3 bases, with 11 bases between. This CDR3 has 13 residues. The CDR3 loop reads CASSPAGVYEQYF. As DNA, the CDR3 is TGTGCCAGCAGTCCCGCAGGGGTCTACGAGCAGTACTTC.

The V gene is TRBV5-1, the J gene TRBJ2-5; 12 bases agree with TRBD1. The germline gives CDR1 SGHRS, CDR2 YFSETQ. There are 18 residues in the CDR3. V shed 3 bases, J shed 2 bases, and the junction held 11 bases outside the gene matches. For the CDR3, the DNA is TGCGCCAGCAGCTCGGGGACAGGGGGCACGTTAGGACAAGAGACCCAGTACTTC. As protein: CASSSGTGGTLGQETQYF.

The rearrangement joins TRBV28 to TRBJ1-5, with TRBD1 as a possible D gene (5 bases). V lost 3 bases, J lost 5 bases, and 11 bases lay in between. Germline CDR1 reads MDHEN; CDR2 reads SYDVKM. The CDR3 has 14 amino acids. The CDR3 region is CASSLMEGHQPQHF. CDR3 sequence (DNA): TGTGCCAGCAGTTTGATGGAGGGGCATCAGCCCCAGCATTTT.

The V call is TRBV30, the J call TRBJ1-5, with D possibly TRBD1 on 6 matching bases. Germline values: CDR1 GTSNPN, CDR2 SVGIG (reference sequence). Trimming removed 3 bases at V and 0 bases at J, with 9 bases between. This CDR3 spans 14 amino acids. The CDR3 DNA follows: TGTGCCTGGAGCGGGGACATTAGCAATCAGCCCCAGCATTTT. Protein: CAWSGDISNQPQHF.

This chain connects TRBV9 to TRBJ2-7, with D maybe TRBD1 (6 bases). The CDR3 sequence is 15 residues long. V dropped 4 bases and J dropped 5 bases, with 19 bases sitting between them. CDR1 and CDR2 from the germline V gene are SGDLS and YYNGEE. The CDR3 DNA is TGTGCCAGCAGCAAAGACGGGCAGGGGCGCGACGAGCAGTACTTC. Protein sequence: CASSKDGQGRDEQYF.

The CDR3 protein is CASSRTSGGTNLYEQYF. The CDR3 DNA reads TGTGCCAGCAGCAGGACTAGCGGGGGGACAAATCTCTACGAGCAGTACTTC. The rearrangement uses TRBV11-2 and TRBJ2-7, with 14 bases matching TRBD2. In germline, CDR1 is SGHAT, CDR2 FQNNGV. V lost 5 bases, J lost 3 bases, and 9 bases stayed unmatched. This CDR3 contains 17 residues.

CDR3 amino acids: CASSQDLQDYYGYTF. In DNA form, the CDR3 reads TGCGCCAGCAGCCAAGATCTGCAGGATTACTATGGCTACACCTTC. The chain links TRBV4-1 to TRBJ1-2; no clear D. Trimming pared 0 bases from V and 3 bases from J, leaving 11 bases between. Per the germline V gene, CDR1 is MGHRA and CDR2 is YSYEKL. This CDR3 spans 15 amino acids.